The 4 T cell receptor beta chains reported below all come from one sample, sequenced in a study of monozygotic twins with inflammatory bowel disease. TCRdb re-called the 5' RACE reads; every CDR3 protein appears as one record, without DNA. This sample contains about 210,000 distinct CDR3 sequences. Sequencing used blood. Receptor source: a human donor with ulcerative colitis or Crohn's disease, or a healthy co-twin of an affected twin (not recorded which).

This chain uses TRBV4-1 with TRBJ2-5; TCRdb calls TRBD1, which cannot be checked without DNA. Germline V CDR1 and CDR2: MGHRA, YSYEKL. This CDR3 is built from 14 residues. CDR3 region: CASSPMGGGETQYF.

This chain uses TRBV20-1 with TRBJ2-7; TCRdb picks TRBD1, but there is no DNA to check that call. CDR3 length: 13 amino acids. Germline CDR1 and CDR2: DFQATT and SNEGSKA (reference sequence). This CDR3 reads CSPIPRGRYEQYF.

The chain joins TRBV27 to TRBJ1-5; without DNA, the TCRdb call of TRBD1 cannot be checked. Germline V gene sequence: CDR1 MNHEY, CDR2 SMNVEV (reference sequence). The CDR3 runs 14 residues. CDR3 residues: CASSFRDSNQPQHF.

The chain employs TRBV20-1 and TRBJ2-7; TCRdb proposes TRBD2, but this gene call is untestable without DNA. Germline V gene sequence: CDR1 DFQATT, CDR2 SNEGSKA (reference sequence). The CDR3 loop spans 13 amino acids. This CDR3 reads CSARTSGQYEQYF.